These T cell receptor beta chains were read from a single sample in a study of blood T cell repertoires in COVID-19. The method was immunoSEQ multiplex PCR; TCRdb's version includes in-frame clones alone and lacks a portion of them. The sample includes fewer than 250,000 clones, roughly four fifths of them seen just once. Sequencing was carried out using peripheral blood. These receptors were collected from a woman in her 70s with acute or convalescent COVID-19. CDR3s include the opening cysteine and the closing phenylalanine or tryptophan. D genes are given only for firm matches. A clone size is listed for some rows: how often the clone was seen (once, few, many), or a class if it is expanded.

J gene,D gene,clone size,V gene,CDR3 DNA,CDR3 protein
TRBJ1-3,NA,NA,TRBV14,TGTGCCAGCAGCCCCGATGGGGGGGCGCTTGGAAACACCATATATTTT,CASSPDGGALGNTIYF
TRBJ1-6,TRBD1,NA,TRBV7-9,TGTGCCAGCAGCCACAGGGGTATTACCTATAATTCACCCCTCCACTTT,CASSHRGITYNSPLHF
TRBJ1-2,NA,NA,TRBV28,TGTGCCAGCAGTGGGACATCTTCTAACTATGGCTACACCTTC,CASSGTSSNYGYTF
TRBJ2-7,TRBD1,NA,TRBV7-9,TGTGCCAGCAGCTCACAGGGGTCCTACGAGCAGTACTTC,CASSSQGSYEQYF
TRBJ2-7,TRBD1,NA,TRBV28,TGTGCCAGCAGAGGGGGCTCAACCTACGAGCAGTACTTC,CASRGGSTYEQYF
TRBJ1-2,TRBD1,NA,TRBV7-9,TGTGCCAGCAGCCTGGGGCGGACAGGGGACTATGGCTACACCTTC,CASSLGRTGDYGYTF
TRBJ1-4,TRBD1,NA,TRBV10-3,TGTGCCATCAGCGGAACCAGGGGGAAACTGTTTTTT,CAISGTRGKLFF
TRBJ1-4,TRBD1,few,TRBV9,TGTGCCAGCAGCGATCGGACAGGGGAGGAAAAACTGTTTTTT,CASSDRTGEEKLFF
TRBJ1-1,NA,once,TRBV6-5,TGTGCCAGCGCTAGGGAGGCTGAAGCTTTCTTT,CASAREAEAFF
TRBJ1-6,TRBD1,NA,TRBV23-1,TGCGCCAGAAGAGGCAGGGGGGACTATAATTCACCCCTCCACTTT,CARRGRGDYNSPLHF
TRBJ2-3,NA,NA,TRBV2,TGTGCCAGCAAGTCTAGCCCTCCCACAGATACGCAGTATTTT,CASKSSPPTDTQYF
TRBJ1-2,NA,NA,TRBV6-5,TGTGCCAGCAGCAGAGGACAGCAGGGCTATGGCTACACCTTC,CASSRGQQGYGYTF
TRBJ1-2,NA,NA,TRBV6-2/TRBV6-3,TGTGCCAGCAGTCCGTCAGGCCTCTATGGCTACACCTTC,CASSPSGLYGYTF
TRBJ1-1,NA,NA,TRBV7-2,TGTGCCAGCAGCTCCGATTACATGAACACTGAAGCTTTCTTT,CASSSDYMNTEAFF
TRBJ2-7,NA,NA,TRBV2,TGTGCCAGCAGTGAGAACAGGTTAGCAACGAACGAGCAGTACTTC,CASSENRLATNEQYF
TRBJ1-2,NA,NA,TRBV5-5,TGTGCCAGCAGCTTAAGGCAGGTGGATGGCTACACCTTC,CASSLRQVDGYTF
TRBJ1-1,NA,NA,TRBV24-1,TGTGCCACCAGTGACCGAAGACAGAGCACTGAAGCTTTCTTT,CATSDRRQSTEAFF
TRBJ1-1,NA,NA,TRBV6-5,TGTGCCAGCAGTCAACAGGGTTACAACACTGAAGCTTTCTTT,CASSQQGYNTEAFF
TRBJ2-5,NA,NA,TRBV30,TGTGCCTGGGCGAGAGGCGGCGCAGAAGAGACCCAGTACTTC,CAWARGGAEETQYF
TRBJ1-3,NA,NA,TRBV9,TGTGCCAGCAGCGTAGCTGGGGGGGCAGCTGGAAACACCATATATTTT,CASSVAGGAAGNTIYF
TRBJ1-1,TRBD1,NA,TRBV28,TGTGCCATTCCGACAGGGGGTCGCACTGAAGCTTTCTTT,CAIPTGGRTEAFF
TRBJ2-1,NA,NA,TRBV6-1,TGTGCCAGCAGTGACGGCAGAGCCGGACTTAGAGCGAACGAGCAGTTCTTC,CASSDGRAGLRANEQFF
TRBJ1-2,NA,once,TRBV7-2,TGTGCCAGCAGCTTAAATGGGGGGGGCTTTGACGGCTACACCTTC,CASSLNGGGFDGYTF
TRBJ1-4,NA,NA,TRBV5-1,TGCGCCAGCAGCTTGTACAGTGGCGAGGAAAAACTGTTTTTT,CASSLYSGEEKLFF
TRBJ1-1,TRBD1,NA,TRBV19,TGTGCCAGTAGTATACGCCGGTTGACAGGGGGTGACATGAACACTGAAGCTTTCTTT,CASSIRRLTGGDMNTEAFF
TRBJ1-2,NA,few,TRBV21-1,TGTGCCAGCAGCAAAGGAGACAGGGGAGTTAGCTATGGCTACACCTTC,CASSKGDRGVSYGYTF
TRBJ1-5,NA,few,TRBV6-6,TGTGCCAGCGCCAACCGGGACAAGCTCAAGCCCCAGCATTTT,CASANRDKLKPQHF
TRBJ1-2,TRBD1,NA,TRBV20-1,TGCAGTGCTTCCCCAGGGGGTGGCTACACCTTC,CSASPGGGYTF
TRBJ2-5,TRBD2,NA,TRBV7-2,TGTGCCAGCAGCTTAGTAGTGACTAGCGGGGACACCCAGTACTTC,CASSLVVTSGDTQYF